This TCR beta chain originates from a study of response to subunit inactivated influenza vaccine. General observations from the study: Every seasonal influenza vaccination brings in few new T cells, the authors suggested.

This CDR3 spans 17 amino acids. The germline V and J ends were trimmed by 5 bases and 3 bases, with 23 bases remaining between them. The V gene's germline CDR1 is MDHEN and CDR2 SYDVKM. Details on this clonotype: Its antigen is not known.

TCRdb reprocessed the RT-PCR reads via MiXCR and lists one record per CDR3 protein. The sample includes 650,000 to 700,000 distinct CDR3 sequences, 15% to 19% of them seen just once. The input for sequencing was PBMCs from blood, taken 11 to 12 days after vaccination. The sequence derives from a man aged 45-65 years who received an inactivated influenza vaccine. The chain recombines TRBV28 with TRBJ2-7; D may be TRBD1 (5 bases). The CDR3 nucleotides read TGTGCCAGCAGTCCCATTGACAGTGGATCCACTAACTACGAGCAGTACTTC. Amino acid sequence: CASSPIDSGSTNYEQYF.